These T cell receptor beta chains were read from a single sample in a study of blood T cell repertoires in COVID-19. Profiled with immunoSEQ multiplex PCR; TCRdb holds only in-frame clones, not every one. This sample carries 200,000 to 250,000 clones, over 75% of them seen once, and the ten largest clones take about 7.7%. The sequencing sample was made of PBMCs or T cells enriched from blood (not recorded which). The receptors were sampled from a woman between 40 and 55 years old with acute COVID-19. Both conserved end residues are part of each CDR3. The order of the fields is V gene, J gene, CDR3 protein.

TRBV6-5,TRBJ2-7,CASRPENTFAYEQYF
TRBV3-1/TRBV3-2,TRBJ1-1,CASSQQGAKNTEAFF
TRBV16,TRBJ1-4,CASSPEGAQGGEKLFF
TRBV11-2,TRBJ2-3,CASSLLRGGTDTQYF
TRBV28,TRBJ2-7,CASSVLAVYEQYF
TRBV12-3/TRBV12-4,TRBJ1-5,CASSWGPEPQHF
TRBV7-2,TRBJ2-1,CASSASGGNYNEQFF
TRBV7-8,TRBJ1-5,CASSPSSRDSNQPQHF
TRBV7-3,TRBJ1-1,CASSLLGNTEAFF
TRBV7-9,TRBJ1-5,CASSRAGEAQPQHF
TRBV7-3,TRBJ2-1,CASSAKLAGGNGDEQFF
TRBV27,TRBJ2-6,CASSFSLGANVLTF
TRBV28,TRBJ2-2,CASSLRWLAGGLNTGELFF
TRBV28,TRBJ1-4,CASIPRVGTGNEKLFF
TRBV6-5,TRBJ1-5,CASSNGGNQPQHF
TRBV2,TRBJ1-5,CASSDRGFNQPQHF
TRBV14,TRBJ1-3,CASSQGGLRVGNTIYF
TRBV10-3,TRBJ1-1,CAISESIGTGATEAFF
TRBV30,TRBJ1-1,CAWSVGTGFTEAFF
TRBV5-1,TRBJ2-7,CASSLSGYYEQYF
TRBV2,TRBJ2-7,CAVGTGGWEQYF
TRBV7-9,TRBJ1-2,CASSPSDREGHGYTF
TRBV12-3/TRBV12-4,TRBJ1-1,CASSFRYTEAFF
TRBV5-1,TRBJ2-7,CASNQAAGPTYEQYF
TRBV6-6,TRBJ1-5,CASSLPLTGQPQHF
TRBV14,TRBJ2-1,CASSQGLAGLFEQFF
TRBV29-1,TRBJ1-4,CSVVEPREGEKLFF
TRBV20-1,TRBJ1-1,CSGRRGTEAFF
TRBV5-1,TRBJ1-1,CASSSSLTGEYTEAFF
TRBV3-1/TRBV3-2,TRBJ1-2,CASSLGRGYYGYTF
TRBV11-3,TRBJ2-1,CASSPNRYNEQFF
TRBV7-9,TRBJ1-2,CASTPAGQGKGGYTF
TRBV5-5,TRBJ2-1,CASTKPGLATIEQFF
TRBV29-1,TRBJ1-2,CSALTGDNYGYTF
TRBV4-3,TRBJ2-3,CASSQAGQRTDTQYF
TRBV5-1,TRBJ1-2,CASSRDGGNGYTF
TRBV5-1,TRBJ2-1,CASSPGTSGGWYNEQFF